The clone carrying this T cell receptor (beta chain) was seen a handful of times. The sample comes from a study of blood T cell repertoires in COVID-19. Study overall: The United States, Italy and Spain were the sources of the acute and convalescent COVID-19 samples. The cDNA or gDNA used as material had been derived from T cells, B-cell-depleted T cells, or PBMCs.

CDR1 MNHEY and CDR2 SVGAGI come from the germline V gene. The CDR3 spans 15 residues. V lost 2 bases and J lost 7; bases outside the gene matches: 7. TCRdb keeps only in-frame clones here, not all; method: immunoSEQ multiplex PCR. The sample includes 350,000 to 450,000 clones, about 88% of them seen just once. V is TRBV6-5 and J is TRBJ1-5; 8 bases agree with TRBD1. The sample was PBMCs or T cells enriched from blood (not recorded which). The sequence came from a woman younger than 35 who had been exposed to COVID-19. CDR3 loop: CASSYDGQGGQPQHF. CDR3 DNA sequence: TGTGCCAGCAGTTACGACGGACAGGGCGGGCAGCCCCAGCATTTT.